This T cell receptor (beta chain) was recorded in a study of blood T cell repertoires in COVID-19. This clone was recorded a few times. As originally analysed: Scientists estimated how many nucleated cells there were by amplifying reference gene primers. The repertoire was sequenced with immunoSEQ multiplex PCR; TCRdb's copy has only in-frame clones and lacks some. V, J and clone size were drawn from that table, and D and trimming were deduced from the DNA. The table lists roughly 150,000 clones, about four fifths of them singletons. Sequenced input: peripheral blood. This sequence originates from a woman of 80 years or more with active or convalescent COVID-19.

The CDR3 DNA follows: TGTGCCAGCAGTTTATTTTCTGGCTCACCCCTCCACTTT. Its translation is CASSLFSGSPLHF. V is TRBV12-3 or TRBV12-4 and J is TRBJ1-6; D not resolved. This CDR3 spans 13 amino acids. V lost 2 bases, J lost 10 bases, and 9 bases lay in between.